This T cell receptor beta chain emerged from a study of T cells in Graves' hyperthyroidism and ophthalmopathy. In germline, CDR1 is SEHNR, CDR2 FQNEAQ (reference sequence). This CDR3 contains 13 residues. Trimming cost V 5 bases and J 2 bases; bases outside gene matches: 2. Remarks on this clonotype: As yet, its antigen is unknown. This may come from a read error, since a much larger clone is one base off.

Whole-study results and caveats: Among clonotypes expanded in thyroid above 0.001, most were also found in blood. The model's output predicted ophthalmopathy at a median of about 5.9 months prior to onset.

The CDR3 regions of TCR beta were amplified from RNA transcripts. First-round RT-PCR of the TCR CDR3 relied on the HTBI primer set. MiXCR, applied by TCRdb to the multiplex PCR reads, yields one record per CDR3 protein. The repertoire includes 500,000 to 650,000 distinct CDR3 sequences, about 45% of them detected once, and around two fifths sits in the top ten. Clinical symptoms, serum thyroxine and TRAb, thyroid ultrasound and orbital computed tomography together formed the diagnostic basis. Sequenced input: peripheral blood or thyroid tissue (not recorded which). This chain joins TRBV7-9 and TRBJ2-5, with 7 nucleotides matching TRBD1. The receptor was isolated from an adult woman with Graves' disease, either hyperthyroidism or ophthalmopathy (not recorded which). The CDR3, as DNA: TGTGCCAGCAGCCGGGGACAGCAAGAGACCCAGTACTTC. It translates to CASSRGQQETQYF.